The rows below give T cell receptor beta chains drawn from one sample of a study of cytomegalovirus exposure and HLA in healthy donors. Clones were sequenced by immunoSEQ multiplex PCR, and TCRdb holds only the in-frame ones, with some missing. Of about 200,000 clones listed, 83% are singletons. Sequencing was carried out using PBMCs. These TCRs come from a woman aged 18-35 years in good health and CMV-seronegative. Both conserved end residues are part of each CDR3. A D gene is named only where the DNA matches it firmly. Where a row states a size, it is once, few, many or the class of an expanded clone; other rows omit it.

J,size,V,D,DNA,CDR3
TRBJ1-4,-,TRBV5-1,-,TGCGCCAGCAGCTTGGGCCGGACATCTAATGAAAAACTGTTTTTT,CASSLGRTSNEKLFF
TRBJ2-2,-,TRBV7-2,TRBD1,TGTGCCAGCAGCTTAGAGGGACAGGGTTTTTCCGGGGAGCTGTTTTTT,CASSLEGQGFSGELFF
TRBJ1-2,few,TRBV18,TRBD1,TGTGCCAGCTCACTTACCGGGACAGGGGGCGAGATTGGCTACACCTTC,CASSLTGTGGEIGYTF
TRBJ1-2,-,TRBV7-9,-,TGTGCCAGCAGCTTAACGGGGAAATATGGCTACACCTTC,CASSLTGKYGYTF
TRBJ2-5,-,TRBV5-4,TRBD1,TGTGCCAGCAGCTTGCGGGTAGGGGGCGGGGAGACCCAGTACTTC,CASSLRVGGGETQYF
TRBJ2-7,-,TRBV19,-,TGTGCCAGTAGTATATTCGGTGGGGAGCAGTACTTC,CASSIFGGEQYF
TRBJ1-4,once,TRBV19,-,TGTGCCAGTAGTGTGCCCTCAGGGGCAACTAATGAAAAACTGTTTTTT,CASSVPSGATNEKLFF
TRBJ2-1,-,TRBV6-6,-,TGTGCCAGCCTCCCCATGGCGGCTAACTCCTACAATGAGCAGTTCTTC,CASLPMAANSYNEQFF
TRBJ1-4,-,TRBV7-9,TRBD1,TGTGCCAGCAGCGGTACCGGGACAGGGACCAGCAGAAATGAAAAACTGTTTTTT,CASSGTGTGTSRNEKLFF
TRBJ1-1,once,TRBV5-4,-,TGTGCCAGCAGCTTGGGGGGGAAGGACACTGAAGCTTTCTTT,CASSLGGKDTEAFF
TRBJ2-1,-,TRBV19,TRBD2,TGTGCCAGTAGTCCCCTAGCGGGGGGCTCCTACAATGAGCAGTTCTTC,CASSPLAGGSYNEQFF
TRBJ1-4,many,TRBV15,TRBD1,TGTGCCACCAGCAGAGATGACTCCGGGACAGGGGTTAATGAAAAACTGTTTTTT,CATSRDDSGTGVNEKLFF
TRBJ2-3,-,TRBV2,-,TGTGCCAGCAGTGACGAGACCACAGATACGCAGTATTTT,CASSDETTDTQYF
TRBJ1-4,-,TRBV6-1,-,TGTGCCAGCAATGTTTTCGAGGGCGGCGATGAAAAACTGTTTTTT,CASNVFEGGDEKLFF
TRBJ1-5,once,TRBV6-6,TRBD1,TGTGCCAGCAGTTACCAGGGGGCCAGCAATCAGCCCCAGCATTTT,CASSYQGASNQPQHF
TRBJ2-6,-,TRBV27,-,TGTGCCAGCAGTTTTAGGGTAGGTGCCCTCTCTGGGGCCAACGTCCTGACTTTC,CASSFRVGALSGANVLTF
TRBJ1-4,-,TRBV5-1,TRBD1,TGCGCCAGCAGCATCGGACAGGTGATTAGGGAAAAACTGTTTTTT,CASSIGQVIREKLFF
TRBJ2-1,-,TRBV4-2,-,TGTGCCAGCAGCCAAGACTCGGGCTCCTACAATGAGCAGTTCTTC,CASSQDSGSYNEQFF
TRBJ1-1,-,TRBV15,-,TGTGCCACCAGCAGAGACAGAGGCACTGAAGCTTTCTTT,CATSRDRGTEAFF
TRBJ1-5,-,TRBV30,-,TGTGCCTGGAGGGGGGGGGTCGGGCAGCCCCAGCATTTT,CAWRGGVGQPQHF
TRBJ2-1,few,TRBV5-1,TRBD2,TGCGCCAGCAGCCTGACAATAGCGGGGGGGCGTTTAAATGAGCAGTTCTTC,CASSLTIAGGRLNEQFF
TRBJ1-6,-,TRBV30,-,TGTGCCTGGGGTTGTGCTATAATGGACAGAACGTATAATTCACCCCTCCACTTT,CAWGCAIMDRTYNSPLHF
TRBJ2-5,-,TRBV2,-,TGTGCCACCGGGACACTCCGGGGGACCCAGTACTTC,CATGTLRGTQYF
TRBJ2-3,-,TRBV30,-,TGTGCCTGGAGTGACGCGGGAATCACAGATACGCAGTATTTT,CAWSDAGITDTQYF
TRBJ1-1,-,TRBV13,-,TGTGCCAGCGTGGCAGGTAGTACTGAAGCTTTCTTT,CASVAGSTEAFF
TRBJ2-7,-,TRBV30,-,TGTGCCTGGAGGGCAGGGGTGGCCTACGAGCAGTACTTC,CAWRAGVAYEQYF
TRBJ2-1,-,TRBV2,TRBD2,TGTGCCAGCAGTGACCTTACTAGCGGGGACGGGGTCGATGAGCAGTTCTTC,CASSDLTSGDGVDEQFF